This T cell receptor (beta chain) was observed in a study of identical twins. Regarding the study as a whole: Excess sharing between twins was weaker in beta out-of-frame sequences. In drawing conclusions, the study used cross-sectional statistical analysis and did not follow the same donors.

This clonotype appeared a few times. Its antigen is not known. From the 5' RACE reads, TCRdb called clonotypes with MiXCR, one entry per CDR3 protein. The table records 350,000 to 600,000 distinct CDR3 sequences, over 12% of them present only once. Germline-derived CDR1 and CDR2 are SGHRS and YFSETQ. The CDR3 length is 13 residues. Trimming took 4 bases from V and 6 from J, leaving 14 bases between them. The same data also went into a second study, on yellow fever vaccine responses in identical twins.

V usage is TRBV5-1 and J usage is TRBJ2-7; a weak D match, TRBD1 (6 bases). The sample taken for sequencing was CD4+ T cells sorted from blood. This TCR was sampled from a young woman in good health. The CDR3 DNA is TGCGCCAGCAGCACGGTCAGGGGCGGCGAGCAGTACTTC. Protein sequence: CASSTVRGGEQYF.